Listed here are 19 T cell receptor beta chains from one sample, sequenced in a study of T cells in Graves' hyperthyroidism and ophthalmopathy. Researchers amplified the TCR beta CDR3 regions from RNA transcripts. HTBI primers were the set used in a first-round RT-PCR of the TCR CDR3. TCRdb passed the multiplex PCR reads through MiXCR, listing each CDR3 protein once. The table records a few hundred thousand distinct CDR3 sequences, 15% to 17% of them present only once. The sample comprised blood. Source of these receptors: a young woman with Graves' hyperthyroidism.

About this clonotype: One base away lies a much larger clone, so this may be a sequencing read error. The chain recombines TRBV27 with TRBJ2-3; 7 positions agree with TRBD1. The CDR3 loop spans 16 amino acids. Germline V lookup: CDR1 MNHEY, CDR2 SMNVEV (reference sequence). The V segment lost 4 bases and the J segment 2 bases; nucleotides outside the gene matches: 9. CDR3: CASSCSGQAVTDTQYF. In nucleotides, the CDR3 is TGTGCCAGCAGTTGCAGCGGACAGGCGGTCACAGATACGCAGTATTTT.

There are many counts of this clonotype. The chain has TRBV12-3 or TRBV12-4 and TRBJ2-7; 9 bases align to TRBD1. J lost 7 bases, V lost 2 bases, and 6 bases had no gene match. The length of the CDR3 is 14 residues. The CDR3 reads CASSLSPGTGEQYF. For the CDR3, the DNA is TGTGCCAGCAGTTTAAGTCCCGGGACAGGGGAGCAGTACTTC.

The rearrangement uses TRBV7-2 and TRBJ2-7; the match to TRBD2 covers 11 bases. Germline loops: CDR1 SGHTA, CDR2 FQGNSA. This CDR3 has 16 residues. Trimming took 11 bases from V and 7 from J; bases not matched to a gene: 19. Here the CDR3 reads CAWSVRRGASGGEQYF. The CDR3 nucleotides read TGTGCCTGGAGTGTAAGGCGGGGGGCTAGCGGGGGGGAGCAGTACTTC.

This clonotype was seen ten or more times. This chain's CDR3 is CASSLSLITDTQYF. DNA of the CDR3: TGTGCCAGCAGTTTATCCCTCATTACAGATACGCAGTATTTT. The chain uses TRBV27 and TRBJ2-3, with D hard to call. Germline V lookup: CDR1 MNHEY, CDR2 SMNVEV (reference sequence). The CDR3 covers 14 residues. Trimming took 0 bases from V and 3 from J, leaving 7 bases between them.

This clonotype was seen repeatedly, ten times or more. V is TRBV6-1 and J is TRBJ1-1, with 11 bases aligning to TRBD1. V trimming: 6 bases; J trimming: 7 bases; junction bases outside the gene matches: 7. In germline, CDR1 is MNHNS, CDR2 SASEGT. The CDR3 totals 14 residues. CDR3 nucleotide sequence: TGTGCCAGCAGCAAGGACAGGGGGCTCAATGAAGCTTTCTTT. Its protein is CASSKDRGLNEAFF.

J is TRBJ1-2 and V is TRBV5-4, with D hard to call. Looked up from germline, CDR1 is SGHNT and CDR2 is YYREEE (reference sequence). This CDR3 is built from 14 residues. V lost 0 bases, J lost 1 base, and 7 bases lay in between. CDR3: CASSLGQFNYGYTF. The CDR3 nucleotides are TGTGCCAGCAGCTTGGGGCAGTTTAACTATGGCTACACCTTC.

The chain uses TRBV18 and TRBJ2-3, with D uncertain. CDR3 length: 14 residues. The germline V and J ends were trimmed by 8 bases and 0 bases, with 12 bases remaining between them. Germline values: CDR1 KGHSH, CDR2 LQKENI. This CDR3 reads CASGENPSTDTQYF. The CDR3 region has the DNA TGTGCCAGCGGCGAGAACCCGAGCACAGATACGCAGTATTTT.

The rearrangement links TRBV3-1 to TRBJ1-4; D may be TRBD1 (5 bases). The CDR3 is 16 amino acids. Germline V CDR1 and CDR2: LGHDT, YNNKEL (reference sequence). V dropped 0 bases and J dropped 2 bases, with 10 bases sitting between them. The CDR3 here is CASSQDLGVTNEKLFF. The CDR3 bases are TGTGCCAGCAGCCAAGATCTGGGGGTTACTAATGAAAAACTGTTTTTT.

This clonotype was detected a few times. The J gene is TRBJ2-4, the V gene TRBV5-1; the match to TRBD1 covers 7 bases. There are 14 residues in the CDR3. The junction had 7 bases not matched to a gene; V was cut back by 0 bases and J by 10 bases. The germline V gene has CDR1 SGHRS and CDR2 YFSETQ. CDR3 nucleotide sequence: TGCGCCAGCAGCTTGGGAGGGGGCCAGCGGATTCAGTACTTC. Its protein is CASSLGGGQRIQYF.

CDR3 DNA: TGTGCCACCAGTGACCCCCGCATAGGGGGCGACGAAAAACTGTTTTTT. Protein sequence: CATSDPRIGGDEKLFF. The chain uses TRBV24-1 and TRBJ1-4; 7 bases are a match to TRBD1. The J segment lost 8 bases and the V segment lost 4 bases, leaving 12 bases of the junction unmatched. Germline assignment: CDR1 KGHDR and CDR2 SFDVKD. CDR3 length: 16 residues.

This clonotype has ten or more counts. The chain uses TRBV15 and TRBJ2-7; weak D call: TRBD2 (6 bases). Germline V gene data show CDR1 as LNHNV and CDR2 as YYDKDF (reference sequence). Trimming removed 3 bases at V and 2 bases at J, with 17 bases between. The CDR3 loop spans 16 amino acids. For the CDR3, the DNA is TGTGCCACCAGCAGCTTTAGCGGAAGTACCCCCTACGAGCAGTACTTC. Amino acid sequence: CATSSFSGSTPYEQYF.

This clonotype has a count of ten or more. This sequence joins TRBV28 and TRBJ2-5, with TRBD1 as a possible D gene (6 bases). With 6 bases removed from V and 2 bases from J, the gap between germline ends came to 13 bases. The germline V gene has CDR1 MDHEN and CDR2 SYDVKM. The CDR3 extends over 14 amino acids. CDR3 coding DNA: TGTGCCAGCAGCTACTCAGGGGTGCAAGAGACCCAGTACTTC. It specifies CASSYSGVQETQYF. The whole variable domain, filled in from reference TRBV28 and TRBJ2-5, reads DVKVTQSSRYLVKRTGEKVFLECVQDMDHENMFWYRQDPGLGLRLIYFSYDVKMKEKGDIPEGYSVSREKKERFSLILESASTNQTSMYLCASSYSGVQETQYFGPGTRLLVL.

The J gene is TRBJ2-5, the V gene TRBV6-5; 7 nucleotides agree with TRBD1. This CDR3 region has 15 residues. V lost 0 bases and J lost 5; bases outside the gene matches: 6. Germline CDR1 is MNHEY and CDR2 is SVGAGI. CDR3 loop: CASSYSTGLRETQYF. The CDR3 DNA is TGTGCCAGCAGTTACTCGACAGGGTTGAGGGAGACCCAGTACTTC.

This clonotype was counted between two and nine times. This chain links TRBV24-1 with TRBJ2-2; D gene uncertain. Deletions cut 1 base from V and 0 bases from J, with 8 bases between. Germline V CDR1 and CDR2: KGHDR, SFDVKD. This CDR3 has 16 residues. The CDR3 here is CATSDLSRANTGELFF. Here the CDR3 DNA reads TGTGCCACCAGTGATTTATCGCGAGCGAACACCGGGGAGCTGTTTTTT.

This clonotype has at least ten counts. The chain couples TRBV18 to TRBJ2-1; D remains ambiguous. The germline gives CDR1 KGHSH, CDR2 LQKENI. Trimming shortened V by 6 bases and J by 8 bases, and 14 bases separated the two germline ends. This CDR3 has 13 residues. The CDR3 DNA is TGTGCCAGCTCGAAGGAAAGTCGCGATGAGCAGTTCTTC. It translates to CASSKESRDEQFF.

This clonotype has at least ten counts. The chain carries TRBV7-6 and TRBJ2-2; TRBD2 agrees at 12 bases. Per germline, CDR1 SGHVS and CDR2 FNYEAQ. This CDR3 comprises 18 residues. J gave up 0 bases and V 7 bases, and 9 bases lay outside the gene matches. The CDR3 region is CASTRTSGNKANTGELFF. CDR3 DNA sequence: TGTGCCAGCACCAGGACTAGCGGGAATAAGGCGAACACCGGGGAGCTGTTTTTT.

The sample holds many counts of this clonotype. CDR3 residues: CASRLGDTEAFF. The CDR3 DNA reads TGTGCCAGCAGGTTAGGGGACACTGAAGCTTTCTTT. V and J are TRBV5-6 and TRBJ1-1; weak D call: TRBD1 (5 bases). The V end lost 5 bases, the J end lost 3 bases, and 8 bases lay between the germline ends. CDR1 and CDR2 (germline): SGHDT, YYEEEE. The CDR3 is made up of 12 amino acids.

There are a few counts of this clonotype. The V gene is TRBV11-3, the J gene TRBJ2-5; tentative D call: TRBD2 (5 bases). The germline V gene has CDR1 SGHNT and CDR2 YENEEA. Trimming took off 4 bases at V and 4 bases at J, with 16 bases between the two ends. The CDR3 sequence is 15 residues long. The CDR3: CASSSPGMGRETQYF. In DNA form, the CDR3 reads TGTGCCAGCAGCTCCCCGGGGATGGGAAGAGAGACCCAGTACTTC.

This clonotype was seen at least ten times. The chain couples TRBV11-2 to TRBJ2-1, with D unresolved. V shed 3 bases and J shed 6 bases, with 3 bases lying between them. CDR1 is SGHAT, CDR2 FQNNGV, per germline. CDR3 length: 11 residues. CDR3 coding DNA: TGTGCCAGCAGCTTGACCAATGAGCAGTTCTTC. Translated: CASSLTNEQFF.